This entry features one T cell receptor (beta chain) sequence. Its specificity is not known. Germline V gene sequence: CDR1 MNHEY, CDR2 SMNVEV (reference sequence). Trimming took 6 bases from V and 6 from J; bases not matched to a gene: 1. CDR3 length equals 12 residues. Source material for PBMCs was more than 9.5 ml fresh peripheral blood. Researchers took RNA transcripts and amplified the TCR beta CDR3 regions from them. The TCR CDR3 was amplified in a first-round RT-PCR using the HTBI primer set. TCRdb ran MiXCR on the multiplex PCR reads and lists one entry per CDR3 protein. The table shows hundreds of thousands of distinct CDR3 sequences, with roughly a sixth occurring only once. This sample was included in a study of T cells in Graves' hyperthyroidism and ophthalmopathy. Study-level findings and limits: The blood repertoire included most of the expanded thyroid clonotypes above 0.001. Model predictions of ophthalmopathy came a median approximately 6.8 months before onset. Patients with ophthalmopathy were separated from those with stable hyperthyroidism by a 13 V-J model.

The chain couples TRBV27 to TRBJ1-1, with 10 bases fitting TRBD1. The receptor was derived from a woman aged 18-29 years with Graves' ophthalmopathy. The sequenced sample consisted of blood. The CDR3 bases are TGTGCCAGCAGGGACAGGGGGGCTGAAGCTTTCTTT. Residues: CASRDRGAEAFF.